This T cell receptor (beta chain) was found in a study of CD8 T cells in ankylosing spondylitis. In this sample, this clonotype turned up many times. The antigen is unknown. The CDR3 is 16 amino acids. Germline CDR1 ENHRY, CDR2 SYGVKD. V lost 4 bases, J lost 4 bases, and 8 bases stayed unmatched. Regarding the study as a whole: Seven to nine highly homologous variants formed a TCR beta motif that appeared characteristic of ankylosing spondylitis blood.

TCRdb passed the 5' RACE reads through MiXCR, listing each CDR3 protein once. The sample has 200,000 to 300,000 distinct CDR3 sequences, about 10% seen once. Sequenced: blood, either unsorted or a sorted T cell fraction (not recorded which). The sequence was obtained from a male donor with ankylosing spondylitis or in good health (not recorded which). The chain recombines TRBV10-3 with TRBJ2-7; 12 bases are shared with TRBD2. The CDR3 sequence: CAISGGRTSGAYEQYF. CDR3 DNA: TGTGCCATCAGTGGAGGAAGGACTAGCGGGGCATACGAGCAGTACTTC.